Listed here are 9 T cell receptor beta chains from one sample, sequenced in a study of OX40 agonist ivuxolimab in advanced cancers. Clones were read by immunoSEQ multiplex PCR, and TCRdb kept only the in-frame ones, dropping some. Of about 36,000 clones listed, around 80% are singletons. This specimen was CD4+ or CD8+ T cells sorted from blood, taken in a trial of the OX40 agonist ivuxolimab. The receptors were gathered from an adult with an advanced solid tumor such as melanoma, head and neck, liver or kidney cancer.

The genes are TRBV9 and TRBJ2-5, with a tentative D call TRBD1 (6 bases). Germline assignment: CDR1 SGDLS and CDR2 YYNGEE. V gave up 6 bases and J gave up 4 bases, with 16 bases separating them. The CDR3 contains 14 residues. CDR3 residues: CASTRQVSGETQYF. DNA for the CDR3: TGTGCCAGCACCCGACAGGTCAGCGGAGAGACCCAGTACTTC.

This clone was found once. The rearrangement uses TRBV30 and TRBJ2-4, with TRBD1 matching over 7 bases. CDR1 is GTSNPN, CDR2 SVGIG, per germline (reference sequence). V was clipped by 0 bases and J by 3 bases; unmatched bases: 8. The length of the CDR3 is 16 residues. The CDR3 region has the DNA TGTGCCTGGAGTGTAGGGGGCAGGTGGGGCAAAAACATTCAGTACTTC. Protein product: CAWSVGGRWGKNIQYF. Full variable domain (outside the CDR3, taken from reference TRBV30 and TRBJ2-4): SQTIHQWPATLVQPVGSPLSLECTVEGTSNPNLYWYRQAAGRGLQLLFYSVGIGQISSEVPQNLSASRPQDRQFILSSKKLLLSDSGFYLCAWSVGGRWGKNIQYFGAGTRLSVL.

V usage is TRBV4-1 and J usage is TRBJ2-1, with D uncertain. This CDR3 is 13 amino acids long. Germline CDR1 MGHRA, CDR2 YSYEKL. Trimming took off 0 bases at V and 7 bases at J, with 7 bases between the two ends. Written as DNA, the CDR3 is TGCGCCAGCAGCCAAGATGAAATAAATGAGCAGTTCTTC. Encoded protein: CASSQDEINEQFF.

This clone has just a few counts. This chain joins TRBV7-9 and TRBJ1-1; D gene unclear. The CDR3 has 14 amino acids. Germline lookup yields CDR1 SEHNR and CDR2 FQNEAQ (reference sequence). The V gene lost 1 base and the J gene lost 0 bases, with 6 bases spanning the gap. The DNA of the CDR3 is TGTGCCAGCAGCTTAGGGACCGTGAACACTGAAGCTTTCTTT. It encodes CASSLGTVNTEAFF.

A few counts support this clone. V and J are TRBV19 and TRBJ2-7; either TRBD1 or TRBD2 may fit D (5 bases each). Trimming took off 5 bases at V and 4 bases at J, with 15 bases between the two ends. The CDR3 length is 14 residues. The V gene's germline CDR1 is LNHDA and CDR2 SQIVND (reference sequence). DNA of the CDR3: TGTGCCAGTAGTTTCCGGGACGGAGTATACGAGCAGTACTTC. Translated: CASSFRDGVYEQYF.

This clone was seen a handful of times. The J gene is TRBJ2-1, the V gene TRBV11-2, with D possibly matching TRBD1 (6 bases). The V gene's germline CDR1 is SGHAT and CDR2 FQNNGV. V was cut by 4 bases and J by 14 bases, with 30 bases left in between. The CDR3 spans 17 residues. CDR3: CASSSRFQTTGIVREFF. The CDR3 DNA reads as TGTGCCAGCAGCTCTAGATTTCAGACAACAGGGATCGTGAGGGAGTTCTTC.

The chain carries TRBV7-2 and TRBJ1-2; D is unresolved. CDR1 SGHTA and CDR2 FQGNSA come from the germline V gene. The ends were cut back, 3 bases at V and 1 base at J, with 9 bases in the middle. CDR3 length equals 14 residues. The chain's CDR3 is CASSFDGFNYGYTF. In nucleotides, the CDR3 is TGTGCCAGCAGCTTCGACGGATTTAACTATGGCTACACCTTC. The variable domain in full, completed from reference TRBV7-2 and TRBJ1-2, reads GAGVSQSPSNKVTEKGKDVELRCDPISGHTALYWYRQSLGQGLEFLIYFQGNSAPDKSGLPSDRFSAERTGGSVSTLTIQRTQQEDSAVYLCASSFDGFNYGYTFGSGTRLTVV.

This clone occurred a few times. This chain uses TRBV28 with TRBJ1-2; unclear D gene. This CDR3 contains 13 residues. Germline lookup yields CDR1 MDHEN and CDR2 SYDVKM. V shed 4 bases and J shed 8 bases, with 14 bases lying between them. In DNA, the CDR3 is TGTGCCAGCAGTTCGGACGGGATCCTAGGCTACACCTTC. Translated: CASSSDGILGYTF.

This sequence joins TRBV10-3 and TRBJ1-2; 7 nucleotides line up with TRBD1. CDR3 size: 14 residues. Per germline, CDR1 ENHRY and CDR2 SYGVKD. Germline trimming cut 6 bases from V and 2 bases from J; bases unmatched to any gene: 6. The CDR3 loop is CAISSGGKNYGYTF. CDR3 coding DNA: TGTGCCATCAGCTCAGGGGGTAAAAACTATGGCTACACCTTC.